This TCR beta chain was sequenced during a study of CD8+CD57+ T cells in acquired aplastic anemia. Study-wide background: Yields of DNA that came from sorted CD4+ and CD8+ cells averaged roughly 3.2 ug.

Both TCR beta VDJ combination and CDR3 sequence profiling were carried out. Genomic DNA was the template for this profiling. TCRdb re-derived calls from the reads in MiXCR, one entry per CDR3 protein. The repertoire holds hundreds of thousands of distinct CDR3 sequences, around 30% seen once, with less than 0.85% in the top ten. This CDR3 is built from 11 residues. V lost 8 bases and J 0 bases, leaving 5 bases between the germline ends. Patients picked for sequencing had shown CD8+CD57+ cell expansion detected by flow cytometry. Among the patients, none had received any therapy at the time of blood sampling. Concerning this clonotype: A much larger clone sits a single nucleotide away, making a read error possible.

The receptor was isolated from a human donor with aplastic anemia. The V gene is TRBV12-3 or TRBV12-4, the J gene TRBJ2-7; no definite D call. The sequenced material came from sorted CD4+, CD8+, or CD8+CD57+ T cells (not recorded which) from PBMCs. CDR3 sequence reads: CASAHSYEQYF. CDR3 nucleotides: TGTGCCAGCGCCCACTCCTACGAGCAGTACTTC.